This passage covers 19 T cell receptor beta chains from one sample sequenced in a study of blood T cell repertoires in COVID-19. The data were produced by immunoSEQ multiplex PCR, yet TCRdb's version contains in-frame clones alone and is incomplete. The table has 270,000 or so clones, approximately 88% seen once. Sample: peripheral blood. The receptors originated from a human donor with COVID-19, enrolled during active disease. The donor label of this sample is uncertain.

The V gene is TRBV2, the J gene TRBJ2-5, with D unclear. Trimming pared 3 bases from V and 5 bases from J, leaving 13 bases between. The CDR3 is made up of 14 amino acids. Germline loops: CDR1 SNHLY, CDR2 FYNNEI. The chain's CDR3 is CASSDGFTGETQYF. The CDR3 DNA is TGTGCCAGCAGTGATGGGTTCACCGGGGAGACCCAGTACTTC.

This chain links TRBV28 with TRBJ2-7; 10 positions agree with TRBD2. The germline gives CDR1 MDHEN, CDR2 SYDVKM. This CDR3 has 13 residues. The junction had 5 bases not matched to a gene; V was cut back by 8 bases and J by 4 bases. DNA of the CDR3: TGTGCCAGCGGAAGCGGGAGGGCATACGAGCAGTACTTC. Protein: CASGSGRAYEQYF.

The chain couples TRBV6-1 to TRBJ2-3, with D maybe TRBD1 (5 bases). This CDR3 comprises 12 residues. Germline V gene data show CDR1 as MNHNS and CDR2 as SASEGT. V lost 1 base and J lost 14, with 13 bases in between. CDR3: CASSEVVGRRYF. The CDR3, as DNA: TGTGCCAGCAGTGAAGTGGTGGGGCGGCGGTATTTT.

The rearrangement joins TRBV9 to TRBJ2-7; 7 positions agree with TRBD1. The CDR3 spans 15 residues. The germline V gene encodes CDR1 SGDLS and CDR2 YYNGEE. The junction had 9 bases not matched to a gene; V was cut back by 4 bases and J by 2 bases. CDR3 nucleotides: TGTGCCAGCAGCCTCGATCAGGGGGTCCCCTACGAGCAGTACTTC. This sequence encodes CASSLDQGVPYEQYF.

This clone was seen more than once but under ten times. This chain connects TRBV19 to TRBJ2-3; 14 bases are shared with TRBD2. The trim removed 5 bases at V and 1 base at J, leaving 8 bases unmatched. CDR3 length: 18 amino acids. CDR1 LNHDA and CDR2 SQIVND come from the germline V gene (reference sequence). The CDR3 loop is CASSLTGTSGSRTDTQYF. CDR3 nucleotide sequence: TGTGCCAGTAGTTTAACCGGGACTAGCGGGAGTCGCACAGATACGCAGTATTTT. Full variable domain (remainder filled in from reference TRBV19 and TRBJ2-3): DGGITQSPKYLFRKEGQNVTLSCEQNLNHDAMYWYRQDPGQGLRLIYYSQIVNDFQKGDIAEGYSVSREKKESFPLTVTSAQKNPTAFYLCASSLTGTSGSRTDTQYFGPGTRLTVL.

The chain couples TRBV4-1 to TRBJ2-7; D might be TRBD2 (5 bases). This CDR3 is built from 17 residues. Deletions cut 0 bases from V and 3 bases from J, with 18 bases between. Germline CDR1 is MGHRA and CDR2 is YSYEKL. The CDR3 loop reads CASSQDPPTGSNYEQYF. The CDR3 bases are TGCGCCAGCAGCCAAGACCCACCAACGGGATCGAACTACGAGCAGTACTTC.

This clone occurred a few times. The CDR3 spells CAISETSGRNTDTQYF. The CDR3 DNA is TGTGCCATCAGTGAGACTAGCGGGCGTAACACAGATACGCAGTATTTT. The chain links TRBV10-3 to TRBJ2-3; 9 nucleotides line up with TRBD2. Germline V gene sequence: CDR1 ENHRY, CDR2 SYGVKD. The CDR3 length is 16 residues. V was pared by 2 bases and J by 2 bases, with 5 bases of the junction left unmatched.

This clone was detected a few times. The CDR3 spells CASSASGRAAYEQYF. In nucleotides, the CDR3 is TGTGCCAGCAGTGCCAGCGGGAGGGCCGCCTACGAGCAGTACTTC. The J gene is TRBJ2-7, the V gene TRBV27; the match to TRBD2 covers 10 bases. Trimming took 5 bases from V and 2 from J; bases not matched to a gene: 6. This CDR3 region has 15 residues. Per germline, CDR1 MNHEY and CDR2 SMNVEV (reference sequence).

As concerns this clone: Different DNA sequences within this sample yield the same CDR3. The V gene is TRBV12-3 or TRBV12-4, the J gene TRBJ1-5; D perhaps matches TRBD1 (5 bases). The CDR3 sequence is 13 residues long. The V gene lost 3 bases and the J gene lost 4 bases, with 7 bases spanning the gap. In nucleotides, the CDR3 is TGTGCCAGCAGTTTGGGGCAGAATCAGCCCCAGCATTTT. Its protein product is CASSLGQNQPQHF.

V gene TRBV5-1 combines with J gene TRBJ1-4; D is possibly TRBD1 (6 bases). Trimming pared 3 bases from V and 0 bases from J, leaving 18 bases between. Germline V gene lookup returns CDR1 SGHRS and CDR2 YFSETQ. CDR3 length: 18 residues. DNA of the CDR3: TGCGCCAGCAGCTCCCAGACGGGGACAACAGCAACTAATGAAAAACTGTTTTTT. Its protein is CASSSQTGTTATNEKLFF.

The chain carries TRBV30 and TRBJ1-5; 8 nucleotides agree with TRBD1. The CDR3 runs to 15 residues. The trim removed 4 bases at V and 1 base at J, leaving 6 bases unmatched. Germline V gene sequence: CDR1 GTSNPN, CDR2 SVGIG (reference sequence). CDR3 residues: CAWTPDRGSNQPQHF. The CDR3, as DNA: TGTGCCTGGACCCCCGACAGGGGAAGCAATCAGCCCCAGCATTTT.

The chain uses TRBV7-3 and TRBJ1-1; possibly TRBD1 for D (5 bases). Germline CDR1 reads SGHTA; CDR2 reads FQGTGA. Deletions cut 3 bases from V and 3 bases from J, with 8 bases between. This CDR3 comprises 13 residues. For the CDR3, the DNA is TGTGCCAGCAGCTTCGGCAGGGACACTGAAGCTTTCTTT. It specifies CASSFGRDTEAFF.

CDR3 amino acids: CASSPPSSGNTIYF. In DNA form, the CDR3 reads TGTGCCAGCAGTCCCCCGAGCTCTGGAAACACCATATATTTT. The rearrangement uses TRBV27 and TRBJ1-3, with D unclear. Germline CDR1 reads MNHEY; CDR2 reads SMNVEV (reference sequence). The CDR3 spans 14 residues. V gave up 5 bases and J gave up 0 bases, with 8 bases separating them.

The chain uses TRBV7-2 and TRBJ2-1, with D possibly being TRBD2 (6 bases). CDR3 size: 15 residues. Between the trimmed V and J ends, which lost 5 bases and 2 bases, there was a span of 13 bases. Germline assignment: CDR1 SGHTA and CDR2 FQGNSA. CDR3 DNA: TGTGCCAGCAGCCTAGGGACTTCAGCCTACAATGAGCAGTTCTTC. Translation: CASSLGTSAYNEQFF.

In this sample, this clone turned up once. The chain has TRBV5-8 and TRBJ1-1; unclear D gene. This CDR3 contains 11 residues. Looked up from germline, CDR1 is SGHTS and CDR2 is YDEGEE. V lost 1 base to trimming and J lost 7 bases, with 5 bases between them. The CDR3, as DNA: TGTGCCAGCAGCTTGTGGCTTGAAGCTTTCTTT. Its protein is CASSLWLEAFF.

J is TRBJ2-2 and V is TRBV11-2; a possible D gene is TRBD1 (6 bases). Trimming pared 4 bases from V and 2 bases from J, leaving 11 bases between. The CDR3 sequence is 15 residues long. From germline, CDR1 is SGHAT and CDR2 FQNNGV. The CDR3, as DNA: TGTGCCAGCAGCTCAACCGGGACAAACACCGGGGAGCTGTTTTTT. As protein: CASSSTGTNTGELFF.

Only one count was recorded for this clone. The J gene is TRBJ2-3, the V gene TRBV27; 8 bases match TRBD2. After removal of 4 bases from V and 0 bases from J, the junction contained 6 bases not matched to a gene. The CDR3 covers 16 residues. In germline, CDR1 is MNHEY, CDR2 SMNVEV (reference sequence). In DNA, the CDR3 is TGTGCCAGCAGTTCCCGACTAGCGCCAAGCACAGATACGCAGTATTTT. Its protein product is CASSSRLAPSTDTQYF.

CDR3 bases: TGTGCCAGCAAATTGGGGGGGCAGGCTCTATACTCTGGAAACACCATATATTTT. It codes for CASKLGGQALYSGNTIYF. The chain joins TRBV28 to TRBJ1-3; D may be TRBD1 (6 bases). Looked up from germline, CDR1 is MDHEN and CDR2 is SYDVKM. This CDR3 has 18 residues. V was trimmed by 7 bases and J by 0 bases, leaving 22 bases between them.

The chain combines TRBV5-4 with TRBJ1-4; D remains ambiguous. The V end lost 4 bases, the J end lost 0 bases, and 13 bases lay between the germline ends. Germline V gene lookup returns CDR1 SGHNT and CDR2 YYREEE (reference sequence). CDR3 length: 16 residues. CDR3 sequence (DNA): TGTGCCAGCAGCCCCGGATCAGCGGCAACTAATGAAAAACTGTTTTTT. It yields the protein CASSPGSAATNEKLFF. The full variable domain, its missing parts supplied by reference TRBV5-4 and TRBJ1-4, is ETGVTQSPTHLIKTRGQQVTLRCSSQSGHNTVSWYQQALGQGPQFIFQYYREEENGRGNFPPRFSGLQFPNYSSELNVNALELDDSALYLCASSPGSAATNEKLFFGSGTQLSVL.